The 8 T cell receptor beta chains below were found in one sample sequenced in a study of blood T cell repertoires in COVID-19 (dated by TCRdb to 2020 to 2021). Library preparation used the immunoSEQ multiplex PCR assay. Drawn from immuneACCESS, this table holds only the in-frame rearrangements with V and J called that TCRdb kept. Clones are partly lost; checked studies trace under half to an unresolved V gene and leave the rest unexplained. This sample lists roughly 150,000 clones; 70% to 80% were detected once. The ten largest make up 8.1% of the sample. Sequenced sample: peripheral blood. These receptors all come from a woman aged 60-75 years with COVID-19, enrolled during active disease.

V gene TRBV6-5 combines with J gene TRBJ1-2; D is uncertain. The germline V gene encodes CDR1 MNHEY and CDR2 SVGAGI. There are 15 residues in the CDR3. Trimming took 7 bases from V and 5 from J, leaving 20 bases between them. The CDR3 region has the DNA TGTGCCAGCAACGCCCAACCGGGTCTCATTTATGGCTACACCTTC. This gives the protein CASNAQPGLIYGYTF.

This clone has just one count. The V and J genes are TRBV6-5 and TRBJ2-7, with D possibly matching TRBD1 (6 bases). V was trimmed by 10 bases and J by 0 bases, leaving 13 bases between them. Germline V gene data show CDR1 as MNHEY and CDR2 as SVGAGI. This CDR3 comprises 13 residues. This CDR3 reads CATLGASSYEQYF. The CDR3 coding sequence is TGTGCCACCCTGGGGGCGTCCTCCTACGAGCAGTACTTC.

This chain joins TRBV5-1 and TRBJ1-3; D is unclear. From germline, CDR1 is SGHRS and CDR2 YFSETQ. V was shortened by 0 bases and J by 0 bases, with 34 bases between the two germline ends. The CDR3 extends over 24 amino acids. The CDR3 reads CASSLVTPAALTLMGEFSGNTIYF. The CDR3 bases are TGCGCCAGCAGCTTGGTTACGCCGGCCGCCCTTACCTTGATGGGAGAATTCTCTGGAAACACCATATATTTT.

The chain recombines TRBV12-3 or TRBV12-4 with TRBJ1-2; TRBD1 matches 7 bases. This CDR3 is 13 amino acids long. V lost 7 bases to trimming and J lost 2 bases; unmatched junction nucleotides: 4. This CDR3 is CASTRTGNYGYTF. CDR3 sequence (DNA): TGTGCCAGCACCCGGACAGGCAACTATGGCTACACCTTC.

The rearrangement uses TRBV4-3 and TRBJ2-5; the match to TRBD2 covers 13 bases. V dropped 4 bases and J dropped 5; count of bases not matched to a gene: 7. Germline V CDR1 and CDR2: LGHNA, YSLEER. The CDR3 spans 16 residues. The chain's CDR3 is CASSPGLAGNRETQYF. CDR3 coding DNA: TGCGCCAGCAGCCCGGGACTAGCGGGAAACAGGGAGACCCAGTACTTC.

V and J are TRBV7-6 and TRBJ2-2; 8 bases line up with TRBD2. Germline V gives CDR1 SGHVS, CDR2 FNYEAQ. CDR3 length: 17 residues. V lost 1 base to trimming and J lost 0 bases; unmatched junction nucleotides: 4. CDR3 residues: CASSLEIAGTNTGELFF. CDR3 bases: TGTGCCAGCAGCTTAGAGATAGCGGGAACGAACACCGGGGAGCTGTTTTTT.

The chain carries TRBV5-6 and TRBJ1-5, with 8 bases fitting TRBD1. CDR1 and CDR2 from the germline V gene are SGHDT and YYEEEE. The CDR3 has 14 residues. V gave up 2 bases and J gave up 6 bases; unmatched junction bases: 4. This CDR3 is CASSFSGGGQPQHF. The CDR3 region has the DNA TGTGCCAGCAGCTTCTCAGGGGGCGGTCAGCCCCAGCATTTT.

The V call is TRBV28, the J call TRBJ1-5; 7 bases agree with TRBD1. The CDR3 is 14 residues long. V lost 6 bases, J lost 2 bases, and 4 bases stayed unmatched. Germline V gene sequence: CDR1 MDHEN, CDR2 SYDVKM. In DNA form, the CDR3 reads TGTGCCAGCAGAGGGGGCTACGGCAATCAGCCCCAGCATTTT. It codes for CASRGGYGNQPQHF.